The 5 T cell receptor beta chains listed next were all sequenced from one sample in a study of cytomegalovirus exposure and HLA in healthy donors. PCR amplification relied on 60 Vbeta primers (plus 13 Jbeta primers). The table came from immunoSEQ multiplex PCR; TCRdb's copy has only in-frame clones and leaves some out. The sample contains about 140,000 clones, roughly 87% of which appear only once. Sample: PBMCs. The source of these receptors is a woman in her 40s in good health and CMV-seronegative.

This chain joins TRBV4-1 and TRBJ2-3, with TRBD2 matching 7 bases. The CDR3 runs 18 residues. V lost 3 bases and J lost 0; bases outside the gene matches: 12. Germline V gene lookup returns CDR1 MGHRA and CDR2 YSYEKL. The CDR3 DNA reads as TGCGCCAGCAGCCATGGTTCGGGGAGCGGGGTTAGCACAGATACGCAGTATTTT. Protein product: CASSHGSGSGVSTDTQYF.

This clone was found once. This chain connects TRBV5-1 to TRBJ2-7; 11 nucleotides agree with TRBD2. The CDR3 has 12 amino acids. The ends lost 1 base at V and 12 bases at J; junction bases unmatched: 3. Germline V CDR1 and CDR2: SGHRS, YFSETQ. The CDR3 region has the DNA TGCGCCAGCAGCTTGACTAGCGGGAGCGCGTACTTC. This sequence encodes CASSLTSGSAYF.

The chain carries TRBV28 and TRBJ2-2; 8 nucleotides line up with TRBD1. J was trimmed by 0 bases and V by 4 bases; bases with no gene match: 4. CDR1 is MDHEN and CDR2 is SYDVKM in the germline V gene. The CDR3 contains 16 residues. The CDR3 bases are TGTGCCAGCAGTTCTACAGGGGGACCGAACACCGGGGAGCTGTTTTTT. Protein: CASSSTGGPNTGELFF.

The rearrangement links TRBV28 to TRBJ2-7, with 9 bases fitting TRBD1. V lost 1 base to trimming and J lost 3 bases; unmatched junction nucleotides: 16. Germline V lookup: CDR1 MDHEN, CDR2 SYDVKM. This CDR3 comprises 19 residues. For the CDR3, the DNA is TGTGCCAGCAGTTTATTGGGACAGGGTTGGGATAGGAACTACTACGAGCAGTACTTC. Its protein is CASSLLGQGWDRNYYEQYF.

V gene TRBV11-2 combines with J gene TRBJ2-7; TRBD2 matches at 10 bases. Germline V gene data show CDR1 as SGHAT and CDR2 as FQNNGV. Trimming at V came to 5 bases and at J to 2 bases, leaving 6 bases not matched to a gene. This CDR3 contains 15 residues. CDR3 loop: CASSPTSGRAYEQYF. DNA of the CDR3: TGTGCCAGCAGCCCCACGAGCGGGAGGGCCTACGAGCAGTACTTC.